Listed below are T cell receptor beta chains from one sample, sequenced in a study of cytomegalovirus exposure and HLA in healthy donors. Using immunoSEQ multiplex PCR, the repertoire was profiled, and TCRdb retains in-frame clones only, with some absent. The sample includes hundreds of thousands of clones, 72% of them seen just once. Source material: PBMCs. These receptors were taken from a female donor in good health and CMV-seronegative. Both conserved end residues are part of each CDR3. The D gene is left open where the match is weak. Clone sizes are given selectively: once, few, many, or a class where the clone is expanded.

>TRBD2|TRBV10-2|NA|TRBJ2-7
TGCGCCAGCAAGGGCGGACTAGCGGGTACAGACGAGCAGTACTTC
CASKGGLAGTDEQYF
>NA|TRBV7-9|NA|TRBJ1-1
TGTGCCAGCAGTCCTCAGATTATGAACACTGAAGCTTTCTTT
CASSPQIMNTEAFF
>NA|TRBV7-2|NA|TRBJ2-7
TGTGCCAGCAGCTTAGCCGGGTTTTTCGCCGGCTCCTACGAGCAGTACTTC
CASSLAGFFAGSYEQYF
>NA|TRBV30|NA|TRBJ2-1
TGTGCCTGGAGTGTAGTTGGGGGCAGTCGCTACAATGAGCAGTTCTTC
CAWSVVGGSRYNEQFF
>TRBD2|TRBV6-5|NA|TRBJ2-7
TGTGCCAGCAGTTCAACTAGCGGGAGCTCCTACGAGCAGTACTTC
CASSSTSGSSYEQYF
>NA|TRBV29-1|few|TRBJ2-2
TGCAGTCTGGTGAATGCGGACACCGGGGAGCTGTTTTTT
CSLVNADTGELFF
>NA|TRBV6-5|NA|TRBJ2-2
TGTGCCAGCAACGCGGGGCGCCGCACCGGGGAGCTGTTTTTT
CASNAGRRTGELFF
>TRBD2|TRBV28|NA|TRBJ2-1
TGTGCCACCCGCCCCCTGAGGACTAGCGGAACAGGGGAGCAGTTCTTC
CATRPLRTSGTGEQFF
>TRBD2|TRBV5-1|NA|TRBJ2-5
TGCGCCAGCGGCTCCAGCGGGATACAAGAGACCCAGTACTTC
CASGSSGIQETQYF
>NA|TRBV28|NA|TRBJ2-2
TGTGCCAGCAGTCGTGGGAGGAGGGTCACCGGGGAGCTGTTTTTT
CASSRGRRVTGELFF
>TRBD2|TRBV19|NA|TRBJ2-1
TGTGCCAGTAGTATAGGTAGTAGCGGGAGCCAGCAGTTCTTC
CASSIGSSGSQQFF
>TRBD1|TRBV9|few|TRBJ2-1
TGTGCCAGCAGCGTAGCCCCCGGGACAGTTTATGAGCAGTTCTTC
CASSVAPGTVYEQFF
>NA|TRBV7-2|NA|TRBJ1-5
TGTGCCAGCAGCTTCACCCGGGACACCAATCAGCCCCAGCATTTT
CASSFTRDTNQPQHF
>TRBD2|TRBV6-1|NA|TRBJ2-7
TGTGCCAGCTCATGGGAGGGCTCGAACGAGCAGTACTTC
CASSWEGSNEQYF
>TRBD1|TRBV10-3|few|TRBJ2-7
TGTGCCATCAGAGGACAGGGGTACGAGCAGTACTTC
CAIRGQGYEQYF
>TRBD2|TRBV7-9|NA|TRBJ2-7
TGTGCCAGCAACACGGTAGCGGGAGGGAGAAAGTACTTC
CASNTVAGGRKYF
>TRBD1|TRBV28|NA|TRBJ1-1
TGTGCCAGCAGCTGGGGACAGATGAACACTGAAGCTTTCTTT
CASSWGQMNTEAFF
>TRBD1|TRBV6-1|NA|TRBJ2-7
TGTGCCAGCAGGGGGGGACAGGGCGTTTCCTACGAGCAGTACTTC
CASRGGQGVSYEQYF
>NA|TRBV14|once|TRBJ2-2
TGTGCCAGCAGCCCAGGGGAGCTGTTTTTT
CASSPGELFF
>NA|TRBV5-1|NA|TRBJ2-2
TGCGCCAGCAGCTTGAGGCTTCGGCAGGCCACGAACACCGGGGAGCTGTTTTTT
CASSLRLRQATNTGELFF
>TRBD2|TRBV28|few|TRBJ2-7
TGTGCCAGCAGTCTCCGGACTAGCGGGAGGTCCTACGAGCAGTACTTC
CASSLRTSGRSYEQYF
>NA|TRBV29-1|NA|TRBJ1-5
TGCAGCGCTCGGCTGACAGCTAATGGGGATCAGCCCCAGCATTTT
CSARLTANGDQPQHF
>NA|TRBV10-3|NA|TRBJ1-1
TGTGCCATCAGAGCCACAGGGACGGTCTCTGAAGCTTTCTTT
CAIRATGTVSEAFF